Each of the 21 T cell receptor beta chains below was sequenced from the same sample in a study of blood T cell repertoires in COVID-19. The data were produced by immunoSEQ multiplex PCR, yet TCRdb's version contains in-frame clones alone and is incomplete. The sample lists roughly 200,000 clones; roughly nine tenths were seen once. The sample comprised PBMCs or T cells enriched from blood (not recorded which). These TCRs come from a woman aged 45 to 65 in a cohort exposed to, infected with or recovered from COVID-19 (not recorded which).

This clone was recorded a few times. This sequence joins TRBV7-2 and TRBJ1-5; D possibly corresponds to TRBD1 (6 bases). From germline, CDR1 is SGHTA and CDR2 FQGNSA. V lost 1 base, J lost 13 bases, and 11 bases lay in between. The CDR3 loop spans 12 amino acids. The CDR3 nucleotides read TGTGCCAGCAGCTTAGAAGGCAGGGGTCAGCATTTT. Translated: CASSLEGRGQHF.

J is TRBJ2-1 and V is TRBV18, with TRBD2 matching over 11 bases. CDR1 and CDR2 (germline): KGHSH, LQKENI. The CDR3 loop spans 15 amino acids. J gave up 4 bases and V 5 bases, and 4 bases lay outside the gene matches. This CDR3 reads CASSAGTSGYNEQFF. The CDR3 DNA reads as TGTGCCAGCTCAGCCGGGACTAGCGGATACAATGAGCAGTTCTTC.

The J gene is TRBJ1-5, the V gene TRBV14; TRBD1 is a possible D gene (6 bases). CDR1 and CDR2 (germline): SGHDN, FVKESK. V was pared by 4 bases and J by 7 bases, with 11 bases between. The CDR3 runs to 13 residues. The CDR3 spells CASSLGGQQPQHF. The DNA for the CDR3 is TGTGCCAGCAGCCTAGGGGGTCAGCAGCCCCAGCATTTT. Looking up the rest from reference TRBV14 and TRBJ1-5 gives the full variable domain: EAGVTQFPSHSVIEKGQTVTLRCDPISGHDNLYWYRRVMGKEIKFLLHFVKESKQDESGMPNNRFLAERTGGTYSTLKVQPAELEDSGVYFCASSLGGQQPQHFGDGTRLSIL.

V usage is TRBV30 and J usage is TRBJ2-1, with 12 bases identical to TRBD2. Unmatched junction bases numbered 5, after V lost 1 base and J lost 7 bases. This CDR3 contains 15 residues. CDR1 is GTSNPN and CDR2 is SVGIG in the germline V gene (reference sequence). The CDR3 DNA reads TGTGCCTGGAGTGGGACTAGCGGGGTTATAAATGAGCAGTTCTTC. Translating gives CAWSGTSGVINEQFF.

The V gene is TRBV18, the J gene TRBJ1-3, with D perhaps TRBD1 (6 bases). Germline CDR1 reads KGHSH; CDR2 reads LQKENI. The CDR3 sequence is 15 residues long. Trimming removed 2 bases from V and 1 base from J, with 9 bases in between. CDR3 in amino acids: CASSPADRSGNTIYF. The DNA of the CDR3 is TGTGCCAGCTCACCAGCAGACAGGTCTGGAAACACCATATATTTT.

This chain joins TRBV4-2 and TRBJ1-5, with D unclear. The CDR3 sequence is 14 residues long. The V gene lost 0 bases and the J gene lost 8 bases, with 11 bases spanning the gap. Germline CDR1 is LGHNA and CDR2 is YNFKEQ. CDR3 in DNA: TGTGCCAGCAGCCAAGAGTCTCTAACAGAGCCCCAGCATTTT. Its translation is CASSQESLTEPQHF.

This clone was recorded only once. The chain is built from TRBV7-2 and TRBJ2-2; 10 positions agree with TRBD2. The CDR3 contains 14 residues. V trimming: 8 bases; J trimming: 3 bases; junction bases outside the gene matches: 3. Germline V gene data show CDR1 as SGHTA and CDR2 as FQGNSA. Here the CDR3 reads CASRTSGDTGELFF. The CDR3, as DNA: TGTGCCAGCCGTACTAGCGGGGACACCGGGGAGCTGTTTTTT.

This chain joins TRBV5-6 and TRBJ1-3; D remains ambiguous. The CDR3 contains 12 residues. Germline V gene data show CDR1 as SGHDT and CDR2 as YYEEEE. V was shortened by 4 bases and J by 3 bases, with 5 bases between the two germline ends. The CDR3, as DNA: TGTGCCAGCAGCCTCAGTGGAAACACCATATATTTT. Protein: CASSLSGNTIYF.

This chain connects TRBV7-9 to TRBJ2-1, with D hard to call. CDR3 length: 15 residues. Germline assignment: CDR1 SEHNR and CDR2 FQNEAQ (reference sequence). The V and J ends lost 4 bases and 0 bases respectively, with 10 bases between them. In DNA form, the CDR3 reads TGTGCCAGCAGCTCGGCGGCGGACTCCTACAATGAGCAGTTCTTC. It encodes CASSSAADSYNEQFF.

The chain joins TRBV21-1 to TRBJ2-7; TRBD2 reflects the table's D call only, with no check against the DNA. TRBV21-1 is deemed a pseudogene. The CDR3 length is 14 residues. CDR3 sequence (DNA): TGTGCCAGCAGCATACGGGATCTTGGCCACGAGCAGTACTTC. This codes for CASSIRDLGHEQYF.

V is TRBV3-1 (or the pseudogene TRBV3-2) and J is TRBJ1-5; D unresolved. CDR1 is LGHDT and CDR2 is YNNKEL in the germline V gene (reference sequence). The V end lost 5 bases, the J end lost 4 bases, and 12 bases lay between the germline ends. CDR3 size: 14 residues. The CDR3 nucleotides read TGTGCCAGCAGCTACGGGAATTCAAATCAGCCCCAGCATTTT. Its protein product is CASSYGNSNQPQHF.

The rearrangement links TRBV7-2 to TRBJ1-1; D unclear. Germline-derived CDR1 and CDR2 are SGHTA and FQGNSA. The CDR3 loop spans 14 amino acids. V was clipped by 5 bases and J by 3 bases, with 13 bases between them. The CDR3 loop reads CASSLLNGDTEAFF. The CDR3 DNA reads TGTGCCAGCAGCCTACTTAATGGAGACACTGAAGCTTTCTTT. Together with reference TRBV7-2 and TRBJ1-1, the CDR3 gives the full variable domain: GAGVSQSPSNKVTEKGKDVELRCDPISGHTALYWYRQSLGQGLEFLIYFQGNSAPDKSGLPSDRFSAERTGGSVSTLTIQRTQQEDSAVYLCASSLLNGDTEAFFGQGTRLTVV.

This clone was recorded a few times. The chain carries TRBV29-1 and TRBJ1-1; 8 bases agree with TRBD1. The CDR3 covers 13 residues. J lost 2 bases, V lost 5 bases, and 4 bases had no gene match. From germline, CDR1 is SQVTM and CDR2 ANQGSEA. This CDR3 reads CSVSGGSNTEAFF. The CDR3 nucleotides are TGCAGCGTTTCAGGGGGCTCTAACACTGAAGCTTTCTTT.

The genes are TRBV4-1 and TRBJ2-7, with 7 bases lining up with TRBD1. The trim removed 0 bases at V and 3 bases at J, leaving 8 bases unmatched. Germline V gives CDR1 MGHRA, CDR2 YSYEKL. CDR3 length equals 16 residues. CDR3: CASSQDLKQGLYEQYF. The CDR3 nucleotides read TGCGCCAGCAGCCAAGATCTTAAACAGGGGCTCTACGAGCAGTACTTC.

In this sample, this clone turned up once. J is TRBJ2-3 and V is TRBV4-2, with 10 bases lining up with TRBD2. The CDR3 is made up of 16 amino acids. CDR1 is LGHNA, CDR2 YNFKEQ, per germline. The V and J ends lost 4 bases and 6 bases, in that order; junction bases with no gene match: 10. CDR3 in DNA: TGTGCCAGCAGCCTCAAGATAGAGCGGGGGGGCGATACGCAGTATTTT. This sequence encodes CASSLKIERGGDTQYF.

This chain uses TRBV2 with TRBJ2-5; D unresolved. The germline V and J ends were trimmed by 2 bases and 2 bases, with 6 bases remaining between them. The CDR3 is made up of 13 amino acids. Germline lookup yields CDR1 SNHLY and CDR2 FYNNEI. This CDR3 is CASSEQKQETQYF. CDR3 nucleotide sequence: TGTGCCAGCAGTGAACAGAAACAAGAGACCCAGTACTTC. Drawing the rest from reference TRBV2 and TRBJ2-5, the complete variable domain is EPEVTQTPSHQVTQMGQEVILRCVPISNHLYFYWYRQILGQKVEFLVSFYNNEISEKSEIFDDQFSVERPDGSNFTLKIRSTKLEDSAMYFCASSEQKQETQYFGPGTRLLVL.

The chain is built from TRBV10-2 and TRBJ2-2; D possibly corresponds to TRBD1 (5 bases). V was shortened by 3 bases and J by 6 bases, with 8 bases between the two germline ends. The CDR3 is made up of 13 amino acids. CDR1 WSHSY and CDR2 SAAADI come from the germline V gene. The CDR3: CASSDSRAGELFF. The CDR3 nucleotides read TGCGCCAGCAGTGATAGCAGGGCCGGGGAGCTGTTTTTT.

The chain joins TRBV3-1 (or the pseudogene TRBV3-2) to TRBJ2-7, with 9 nucleotides matching TRBD1. J was trimmed by 6 bases and V by 1 base; bases with no gene match: 7. This CDR3 has 15 amino acids. Germline values: CDR1 LGHDT, CDR2 YNNKEL (reference sequence). For the CDR3, the DNA is TGTGCCAGCAGCCAAGTGGGACAGGGTCGGTCCGAGCAGTACTTC. Amino acids: CASSQVGQGRSEQYF.

The chain joins TRBV7-9 to TRBJ2-1; possible D gene TRBD2, 7 bases. The CDR3 is 17 amino acids. Trimming left V 7 bases short and J 5 bases short, with 24 bases between. Looked up from germline, CDR1 is SEHNR and CDR2 is FQNEAQ (reference sequence). The CDR3 nucleotides are TGTGCCAGCACCTTCCTAGGTGGGTGGGGGGGCGACAATGAGCAGTTCTTC. The encoded protein is CASTFLGGWGGDNEQFF.

J is TRBJ1-3 and V is TRBV6-5; D is perhaps TRBD1 (5 bases). In germline, CDR1 is MNHEY, CDR2 SVGAGI. Between the trimmed V and J ends, which lost 2 bases and 1 base, there was a span of 9 bases. CDR3 length: 15 residues. CDR3 protein: CASSYTGRSGNTIYF. The DNA for the CDR3 is TGTGCCAGCAGTTACACAGGTCGATCTGGAAACACCATATATTTT.

The gene calls are TRBV5-1 and TRBJ1-2, with 9 nucleotides matching TRBD1. The germline V gene has CDR1 SGHRS and CDR2 YFSETQ. The CDR3 is made up of 14 amino acids. V gave up 2 bases and J gave up 7 bases; unmatched junction bases: 6. CDR3 in DNA: TGCGCCAGCAGCTTCCCGGGACAGGGAAGTGGCTACACCTTC. It is translated as CASSFPGQGSGYTF.